Detailed here is one T cell receptor (beta chain). Germline CDR1 and CDR2: LGHDT and YNNKEL (reference sequence). The V end lost 5 bases, the J end lost 4 bases, and 11 bases lay between the germline ends. The CDR3 runs 13 residues. The data stem from a study of control samples from healthy donors and cancer patients. Using immunoSEQ multiplex PCR, the repertoire was profiled, and TCRdb retains in-frame clones only, with some absent. This table has about 190,000 clones, roughly nine tenths appearing once. The receptor was derived from a man aged 25 to 45 in good health. Sequenced input: blood. The chain recombines TRBV3-1 (or the pseudogene TRBV3-2) with TRBJ1-2; D not resolved. CDR3 nucleotide sequence: TGTGCCAGCAGCGGCCCCGGCGGCTATGGCTACACCTTC. The encoded protein is CASSGPGGYGYTF.